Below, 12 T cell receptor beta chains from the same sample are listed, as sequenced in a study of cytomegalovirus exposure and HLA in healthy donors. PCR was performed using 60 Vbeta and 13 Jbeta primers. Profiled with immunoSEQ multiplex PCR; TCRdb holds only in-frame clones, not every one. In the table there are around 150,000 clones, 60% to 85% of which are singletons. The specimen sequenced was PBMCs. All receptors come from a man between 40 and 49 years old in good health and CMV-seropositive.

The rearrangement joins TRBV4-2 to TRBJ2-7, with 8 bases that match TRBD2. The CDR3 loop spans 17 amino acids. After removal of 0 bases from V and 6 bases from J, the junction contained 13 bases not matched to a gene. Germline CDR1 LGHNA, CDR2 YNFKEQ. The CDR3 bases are TGTGCCAGCAGCCAAGAGGGGGGAACTAGCGGAAAGGGCGAGCAGTACTTC. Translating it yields CASSQEGGTSGKGEQYF.

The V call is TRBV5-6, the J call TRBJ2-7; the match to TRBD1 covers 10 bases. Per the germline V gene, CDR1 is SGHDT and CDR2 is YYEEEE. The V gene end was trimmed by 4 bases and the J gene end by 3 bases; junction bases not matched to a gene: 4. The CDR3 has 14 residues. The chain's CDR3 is CASSRTGGIYEQYF. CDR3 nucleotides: TGTGCCAGCAGCCGGACAGGGGGGATCTACGAGCAGTACTTC.

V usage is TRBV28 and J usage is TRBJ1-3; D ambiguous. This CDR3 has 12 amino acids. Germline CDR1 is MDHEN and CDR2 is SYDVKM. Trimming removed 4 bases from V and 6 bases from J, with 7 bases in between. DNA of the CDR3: TGTGCCAGCAGTTCGAAACTAAACACCATATATTTT. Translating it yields CASSSKLNTIYF.

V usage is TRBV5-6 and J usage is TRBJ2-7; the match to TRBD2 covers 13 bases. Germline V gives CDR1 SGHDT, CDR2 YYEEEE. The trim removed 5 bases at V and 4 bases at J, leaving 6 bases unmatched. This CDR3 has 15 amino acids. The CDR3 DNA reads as TGTGCCAGCAGTCGAGGACTAGCGGGAGTATACGAGCAGTACTTC. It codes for CASSRGLAGVYEQYF.

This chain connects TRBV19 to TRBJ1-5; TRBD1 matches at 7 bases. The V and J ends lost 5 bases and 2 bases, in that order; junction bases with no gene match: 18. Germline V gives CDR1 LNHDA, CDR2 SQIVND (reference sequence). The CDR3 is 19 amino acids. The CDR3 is CASSPPGTASPWGNQPQHF. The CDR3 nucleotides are TGTGCCAGTAGTCCCCCCGGGACAGCGTCACCATGGGGCAATCAGCCCCAGCATTTT.

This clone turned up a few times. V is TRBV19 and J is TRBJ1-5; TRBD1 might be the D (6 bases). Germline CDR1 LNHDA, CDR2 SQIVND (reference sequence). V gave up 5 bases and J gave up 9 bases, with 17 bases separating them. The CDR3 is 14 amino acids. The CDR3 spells CASSEGGPRTPQHF. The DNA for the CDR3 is TGTGCCAGTAGTGAAGGGGGACCGAGGACGCCCCAGCATTTT.

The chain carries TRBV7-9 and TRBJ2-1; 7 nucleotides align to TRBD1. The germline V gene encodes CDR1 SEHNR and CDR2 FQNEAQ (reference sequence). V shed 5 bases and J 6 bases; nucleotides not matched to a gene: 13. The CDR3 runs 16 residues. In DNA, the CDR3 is TGTGCCAGCAGCCCCGCCCGGGGACAGCTAAGCAATGAGCAGTTCTTC. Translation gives CASSPARGQLSNEQFF. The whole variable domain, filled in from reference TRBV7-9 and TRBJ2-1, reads DTGVSQNPRHKITKRGQNVTFRCDPISEHNRLYWYRQTLGQGPEFLTYFQNEAQLEKSRLLSDRFSAERPKGSFSTLEIQRTEQGDSAMYLCASSPARGQLSNEQFFGPGTRLTVL.

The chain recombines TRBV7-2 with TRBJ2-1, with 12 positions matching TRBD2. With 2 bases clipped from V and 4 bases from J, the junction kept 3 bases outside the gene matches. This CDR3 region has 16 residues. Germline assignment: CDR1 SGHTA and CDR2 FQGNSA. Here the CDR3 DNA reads TGTGCCAGCAGCTTACGGCTAGCGGGAGGGTACAATGAGCAGTTCTTC. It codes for CASSLRLAGGYNEQFF.

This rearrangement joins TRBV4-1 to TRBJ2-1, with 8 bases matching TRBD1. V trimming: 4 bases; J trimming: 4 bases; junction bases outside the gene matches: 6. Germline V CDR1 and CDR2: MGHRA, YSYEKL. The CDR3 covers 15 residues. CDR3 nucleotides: TGCGCCAGCAGCCGCACCGGGACAGGTTACAATGAGCAGTTCTTC. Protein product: CASSRTGTGYNEQFF.

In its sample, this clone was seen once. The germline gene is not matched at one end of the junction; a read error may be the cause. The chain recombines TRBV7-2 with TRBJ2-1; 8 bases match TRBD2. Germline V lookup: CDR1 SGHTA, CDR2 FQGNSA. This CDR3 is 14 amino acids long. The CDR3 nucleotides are TGTGCCAGCAGCCCTAGCGGGTCCTCCAATGAGCAGTTCTTC. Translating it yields CASSPSGSSNEQFF.

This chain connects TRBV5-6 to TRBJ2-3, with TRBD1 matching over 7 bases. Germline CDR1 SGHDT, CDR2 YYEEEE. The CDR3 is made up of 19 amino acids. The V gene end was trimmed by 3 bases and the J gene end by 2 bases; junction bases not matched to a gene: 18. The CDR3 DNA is TGTGCCAGCAGCTCGCCCCTGCCCAAGACAGGGCCCGTCACAGATACGCAGTATTTT. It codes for CASSSPLPKTGPVTDTQYF.

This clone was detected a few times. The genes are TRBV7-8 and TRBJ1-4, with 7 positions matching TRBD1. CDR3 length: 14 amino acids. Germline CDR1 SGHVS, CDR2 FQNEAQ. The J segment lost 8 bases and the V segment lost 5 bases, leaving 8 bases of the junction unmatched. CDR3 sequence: CASSLRDREEKLFF. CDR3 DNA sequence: TGTGCCAGCAGCCTGAGAGACAGGGAAGAAAAACTGTTTTTT.